This T cell receptor (beta chain) was recovered during a study of blood T cell repertoires in COVID-19 (dated by TCRdb to about 2020). In the study overall: The collaborator samples originated in the United States, Italy and Spain and spanned the acute and convalescent phases of COVID-19. The prospective study material was composed of cDNA or gDNA derived from T cells, B-cell-depleted T cells, or PBMCs. The dataset comprised deeply sampled blood TCRbeta repertoires from subjects exposed to, actively infected with, or recovered from COVID-19. The repertoires were released in a freely available public database meant as a resource for research on the immune response to SARS-CoV-2. The samples were drawn from two sources: the first 160 participants of the ongoing ImmuneRACE study, and about 1,300 subjects contributed by 6 global collaborators. The sample metadata nearly always contained a de-identified subject ID, COVID-19 status, age in years and sex. Where available, HLA class I and class II types were taken from metadata supplied by the sample provider and were not determined by assay-based typing. Overall results and qualifications from the work: How much clinical and demographic metadata was included differed by source and by participant, and the metadata was provided uncurated.

Trimming at the junction amounts to 7 bases on V and 5 bases on J, and the germline ends lie 14 bases apart. Taken from the germline V gene (reference sequence), the CDR1 and CDR2 loops are MNHNY and SVGAGI. Inclusive of the bounding cysteine and phenylalanine, the CDR3 is 13 residues long. Only CDR3 DNA is held: 39 bases, read in frame from base 1. TCRbeta CDR3 regions were amplified from genomic DNA by means of the immunoSEQ Assay, a bias-controlled multiplex PCR. The published analysis was carried out like this. The number of nucleated cells in each sample was estimated from the amplification of reference gene primers within the assay. Sequence reads were collapsed and filtered to measure the absolute abundance of every unique TCRbeta CDR3 rearrangement. For each sample, productive Simpson clonality was calculated as the square root of Simpson's diversity index across productive rearrangements. TCRdb holds this immuneACCESS table with in-frame rearrangements only. Some clones are missing; in checked studies, unresolved V genes explain under half, and the rest has no known cause. The V and J calls and clone size come from that table; D and trimming were worked out from the DNA. The sample contains some 200,000 clones, approximately 83% of them found a single time. Together, the top ten hold more than 4.5% of the sample.

As to this clone: Its antigen is not yet known. No base-level quality is on record; no much larger clone is a single base apart.

In the prospective study, participants were about 18 to 90 years old, resided in 20 to 30 geographic areas of the United States, and were enrolled through a virtual design. Cohort assignment in the prospective study relied on participant-reported clinical history from a screening survey and a study questionnaire. Exposed participants were defined as having been in contact with someone with a PCR-confirmed or clinician-diagnosed COVID-19 case within 2 weeks of study entry. In the prospective study, mobile phlebotomists collected whole blood, serum and a nasopharyngeal or oropharyngeal swab from each participant. Participants in the prospective study had the option to provide additional blood draws and questionnaires over a roughly two-month period. Prospective study blood samples were shipped either frozen or at room temperature before DNA extraction.

This chain is built from TRBV6-6 and TRBJ2-5, with an unclear D gene assignment. Sequenced input: PBMCs or T cells enriched from blood (not recorded which). The TCR was taken from a woman aged 50 to 65 who had been exposed to COVID-19. The nucleotides are TGTGCCAGCACCCCTAGAATTCCGGAGACCCAGTACTTC. It specifies CASTPRIPETQYF.